The 6 T cell receptor beta chains below come from one sample, sequenced in a study of Tregs in tolerant kidney transplant recipients. Mixed chimerism was transient after nonmyeloablative marrow transplants from related graft donors. Measured with immunoSEQ multiplex PCR; TCRdb has only the in-frame clones, and not every one. The sample has tens of thousands of clones, about 91% seen once. The source was CD4+ T cells from blood (PBMCs), collected 24 months after the transplant. These receptor sequences come from a human patient who received a combined kidney and bone marrow transplant. Some T cells may originate from the graft donor.

This chain connects TRBV28 to TRBJ1-1; 7 positions match TRBD1. Germline CDR1 and CDR2: MDHEN and SYDVKM. This CDR3 is 17 amino acids long. V shed 3 bases and J 6 bases; nucleotides not matched to a gene: 16. The CDR3 spells CASSFKWRGQRRAEAFF. In nucleotides, the CDR3 is TGTGCCAGCAGTTTTAAGTGGAGGGGGCAGCGTAGGGCTGAAGCTTTCTTT.

The V call is TRBV2, the J call TRBJ2-3, with D unclear. Germline V CDR1 and CDR2: SNHLY, FYNNEI. V shed 6 bases and J shed 0 bases, with 10 bases lying between them. This CDR3 is 14 amino acids long. The CDR3: CASRATESTDTQYF. The CDR3 DNA sequence: TGTGCCAGCAGAGCGACCGAAAGCACAGATACGCAGTATTTT.

The chain uses TRBV9 and TRBJ1-3, with D perhaps TRBD1 (5 bases). Per germline, CDR1 SGDLS and CDR2 YYNGEE. The CDR3 is made up of 15 amino acids. V lost 5 bases and J 0 bases, leaving 12 bases between the germline ends. CDR3 in DNA: TGTGCCAGCAGTCCCAACAGGCTCTCTGGAAACACCATATATTTT. It is translated as CASSPNRLSGNTIYF. The complete variable domain, with remaining parts taken from reference TRBV9 and TRBJ1-3, reads DSGVTQTPKHLITATGQRVTLRCSPRSGDLSVYWYQQSLDQGLQFLIQYYNGEERAKGNILERFSAQQFPDLHSELNLSSLELGDSALYFCASSPNRLSGNTIYFGEGSWLTVV.

The chain links TRBV7-2 to TRBJ2-3; 7 bases fit TRBD2. Germline V CDR1 and CDR2: SGHTA, FQGNSA. The CDR3 runs to 15 residues. Trimming took 1 base from V and 4 from J; bases not matched to a gene: 5. Written as DNA, the CDR3 is TGTGCCAGCAGCTTAGTGGGACTATTCCCAGATACGCAGTATTTT. It encodes CASSLVGLFPDTQYF.

The V and J genes are TRBV15 and TRBJ2-3, with 10 bases identical to TRBD2. Germline CDR1 is LNHNV and CDR2 is YYDKDF (reference sequence). Trimming at V came to 5 bases and at J to 1 base, leaving 6 bases not matched to a gene. The CDR3 length is 16 residues. The CDR3 sequence: CATSYRLAGGTDTQYF. In DNA, the CDR3 is TGTGCCACCAGCTACCGACTAGCGGGCGGCACAGATACGCAGTATTTT.

This clone occurred once. This rearrangement joins TRBV7-6 to TRBJ2-5, with a possible D match to TRBD2 (6 bases). The CDR3 spans 15 residues. The germline V gene encodes CDR1 SGHVS and CDR2 FNYEAQ. V lost 5 bases, J lost 3 bases, and 16 bases lay in between. In nucleotides, the CDR3 is TGTGCCAGCAGCCCCCATGGGGTAGCGGAAGAGACCCAGTACTTC. Protein: CASSPHGVAEETQYF.